These 22 T cell receptor beta chains were all obtained from the same sample, sequenced in a study of T cells after yellow fever vaccination. TCRdb re-derived calls from the 5' RACE reads in MiXCR, one entry per CDR3 protein. The sample lists tens of thousands of distinct CDR3 sequences, roughly 8% occurring once. Specimen: CD8+ T cells sorted from PBMCs, collected on the day of the yellow fever booster vaccination. The receptors were sampled from a man aged 30 to 45 who received the YFV17D yellow fever vaccine.

Turning to this clonotype: An end of the junction does not agree with germline; a read error may underlie this. This chain uses TRBV7-8 with TRBJ1-1; TRBD1 matches at 8 bases. The CDR3 has 14 residues. Per germline, CDR1 SGHVS and CDR2 FQNEAQ. The chain's CDR3 is CASSGGQGHPETFF. The CDR3 DNA reads as TGTGCCAGCAGCGGCGGACAGGGACATCCTGAAACTTTCTTT.

The chain joins TRBV6-2 or TRBV6-3 to TRBJ2-5; D unresolved. Germline V gene sequence: CDR1 MNHEY, CDR2 SVGEGT. Trimming shortened V by 1 base and J by 5 bases, and 11 bases separated the two germline ends. The CDR3 spans 14 residues. CDR3 nucleotide sequence: TGTGCCAGCAGTTACTTGCTCCCCGGGGAGACCCAGTACTTC. Translating it yields CASSYLLPGETQYF.

This clonotype was detected a few times. CDR3 sequence reads: CASSPGFTLLPYEQYF. Written as DNA, the CDR3 is TGTGCCAGCAGCCCAGGGTTCACTCTACTACCCTACGAGCAGTACTTC. The chain uses TRBV9 and TRBJ2-7; weak D call: TRBD1 (5 bases). Germline CDR1 is SGDLS and CDR2 is YYNGEE. V lost 4 bases and J 2 bases, leaving 19 bases between the germline ends. This CDR3 has 16 amino acids.

A few counts support this clonotype. CDR3 bases: TGTGCCAGCAGCTTAGATGTCTGGCAGGTCGACACCGGGGAGCTGTTTTTT. Translation gives CASSLDVWQVDTGELFF. The genes are TRBV11-2 and TRBJ2-2; D not resolved. The ends were cut back, 0 bases at V and 3 bases at J, with 14 bases in the middle. CDR3 size: 17 residues. CDR1 and CDR2 (germline): SGHAT, FQNNGV.

CDR3 bases: TGCGCCAGCAGTGAGTCAGGACATATCCCCGGGGAGCTGTTTTTT. Translating it yields CASSESGHIPGELFF. V and J are TRBV10-1 and TRBJ2-2; the D gene is possibly TRBD1 (5 bases). The CDR3 spans 15 residues. The ends were cut back, 0 bases at V and 6 bases at J, with 11 bases in the middle. Germline assignment: CDR1 WNHNN and CDR2 SYGVQD (reference sequence).

A few counts support this clonotype. The chain couples TRBV25-1 to TRBJ2-1; D unclear. V was clipped by 10 bases and J by 1 base, with 11 bases between them. The CDR3 has 13 amino acids. CDR1 is MGHDK and CDR2 is SYGVNS in the germline V gene. Written as DNA, the CDR3 is TGTGCCATTTCGGCTGGGTCCTACAATGAGCAGTTCTTC. Its translation: CAISAGSYNEQFF.

The sample holds a few counts of this clonotype. This chain connects TRBV7-9 to TRBJ2-3; 8 bases fit TRBD2. Looked up from germline, CDR1 is SEHNR and CDR2 is FQNEAQ (reference sequence). V was clipped by 4 bases and J by 2 bases; unmatched bases: 5. CDR3 size: 15 residues. CDR3 sequence reads: CASSSTSAPTDTQYF. CDR3 in DNA: TGTGCCAGCAGCTCGACTAGCGCCCCCACAGATACGCAGTATTTT. Full variable domain (missing parts from reference TRBV7-9 and TRBJ2-3): DTGVSQNPRHKITKRGQNVTFRCDPISEHNRLYWYRQTLGQGPEFLTYFQNEAQLEKSRLLSDRFSAERPKGSFSTLEIQRTEQGDSAMYLCASSSTSAPTDTQYFGPGTRLTVL.

This clonotype came up a few times. The gene calls are TRBV12-3 or TRBV12-4 and TRBJ2-3; D possibly uses TRBD1 or TRBD2 (5 bases each). V gave up 5 bases and J gave up 5 bases, with 11 bases separating them. The CDR3 runs to 13 residues. CDR3 in amino acids: CASSNRDEDTQYF. In DNA, the CDR3 is TGTGCCAGCAGTAACCGGGACGAAGATACGCAGTATTTT.

This clonotype was seen a few times. The chain recombines TRBV11-2 with TRBJ2-7; unclear D gene. The CDR3 runs to 13 residues. CDR1 SGHAT and CDR2 FQNNGV come from the germline V gene. Trimming shortened V by 1 base and J by 3 bases, and 7 bases separated the two germline ends. Written as DNA, the CDR3 is TGTGCCAGCAGCTTAGGGCAGCTCTACGAGCAGTACTTC. Its translation is CASSLGQLYEQYF.

The count of this clonotype is one. The chain couples TRBV7-2 to TRBJ2-7; D is tentatively TRBD1 or TRBD2 (5 bases each). The CDR3 has 15 residues. Looked up from germline, CDR1 is SGHTA and CDR2 is FQGNSA. V was shortened by 4 bases and J by 3 bases, with 16 bases between the two germline ends. In nucleotides, the CDR3 is TGTGCCAGCAGCTCCCGGGACGGAAGTCTCTACGAGCAGTACTTC. This sequence encodes CASSSRDGSLYEQYF.

This clonotype was observed many times. V gene TRBV4-2 combines with J gene TRBJ2-7; D might be TRBD1 (5 bases). Trimming shortened V by 0 bases and J by 2 bases, and 17 bases separated the two germline ends. The CDR3 runs 17 residues. Germline CDR1 and CDR2: LGHNA and YNFKEQ. The CDR3 DNA reads as TGTGCCAGCAGCCAAGACGGGCAGGGAATTAGGGCCTACGAGCAGTACTTC. This gives the protein CASSQDGQGIRAYEQYF.

This clonotype appeared a few times. The rearrangement uses TRBV5-1 and TRBJ2-1, with 7 nucleotides matching TRBD1. Germline V CDR1 and CDR2: SGHRS, YFSETQ. CDR3 length: 15 residues. Unmatched junction bases numbered 8, after V lost 5 bases and J lost 3 bases. The CDR3: CASRDRSILYNEQFF. The CDR3 coding sequence is TGCGCCAGCAGGGACAGGTCAATTCTCTACAATGAGCAGTTCTTC.

This clonotype occurred a few times. The chain joins TRBV4-3 to TRBJ2-3; no clear D. This CDR3 contains 17 residues. From germline, CDR1 is LGHNA and CDR2 YSLEER. Trimming removed 0 bases at V and 2 bases at J, with 15 bases between. CDR3 protein: CASSQDHRASLTDTQYF. As DNA, the CDR3 is TGCGCCAGCAGCCAAGATCACCGAGCGAGCCTCACAGATACGCAGTATTTT.

This clonotype was detected once. The genes are TRBV11-2 and TRBJ2-7, with a tentative D call TRBD1 (6 bases). Germline values: CDR1 SGHAT, CDR2 FQNNGV. This CDR3 has 14 amino acids. V was shortened by 1 base and J by 4 bases, with 11 bases between the two germline ends. The CDR3 DNA reads as TGTGCCAGCAGCTTAGTGGGGACAACGTACGAGCAGTACTTC. Translation gives CASSLVGTTYEQYF.

The chain couples TRBV6-5 to TRBJ2-5; tentatively, D is TRBD2 (5 bases). CDR3 size: 14 residues. The germline V and J ends were trimmed by 0 bases and 4 bases, with 9 bases remaining between them. CDR1 and CDR2 (germline): MNHEY, SVGAGI. As DNA, the CDR3 is TGTGCCAGCAGTTACTCTGCGGGCGGAGAGACCCAGTACTTC. Translated: CASSYSAGGETQYF.

This clonotype was counted only a few times. This chain uses TRBV2 with TRBJ2-7; 8 bases are a match to TRBD2. This CDR3 has 13 amino acids. Trimming removed 6 bases from V and 2 bases from J; junction bases left unmatched: 3. Germline V gene lookup returns CDR1 SNHLY and CDR2 FYNNEI. The CDR3, as DNA: TGTGCCAGCAGACTAGCGGATACCTACGAGCAGTACTTC. It translates to CASRLADTYEQYF.

This sequence joins TRBV14 and TRBJ2-1; TRBD1 is a possible D gene (6 bases). V was clipped by 5 bases and J by 7 bases, with 15 bases between them. The CDR3 sequence is 14 residues long. From germline, CDR1 is SGHDN and CDR2 FVKESK. The CDR3 is CASSYGTPGNEQFF. CDR3 nucleotides: TGTGCCAGCAGCTACGGGACACCAGGTAATGAGCAGTTCTTC.

On this clonotype itself: Germline and junction disagree at one end, which may indicate a read error. The rearrangement uses TRBV10-1 and TRBJ2-7, with a tentative D call TRBD2 (6 bases). The CDR3 spans 12 residues. The germline gives CDR1 WNHNN, CDR2 SYGVQD (reference sequence). CDR3 in DNA: TGCGCCAGCAGTGAGCCCGGTGGGACTCCCGACTTC. This codes for CASSEPGGTPDF.

This clonotype came up a few times. The chain is built from TRBV5-1 and TRBJ2-3, with D unresolved. V was trimmed by 0 bases and J by 9 bases, leaving 8 bases between them. CDR3 length equals 12 residues. Germline V gives CDR1 SGHRS, CDR2 YFSETQ. CDR3 sequence reads: CASSLGSVTQYF. CDR3 nucleotide sequence: TGCGCCAGCAGCTTGGGGTCAGTCACGCAGTATTTT.

This clonotype has just a few counts. The V gene is TRBV12-3 or TRBV12-4, the J gene TRBJ1-3; D is undetermined. Trimming left V 5 bases short and J 4 bases short, with 3 bases between. The CDR3 runs 11 residues. CDR3 coding DNA: TGTGCCAGCAGTGAAGGAAACACCATATATTTT. The encoded protein is CASSEGNTIYF.

A few counts support this clonotype. This chain connects TRBV6-2 or TRBV6-3 to TRBJ2-1, with TRBD1 identical over 7 bases. CDR1 and CDR2 from the germline V gene are MNHEY and SVGEGT. The CDR3 runs 15 residues. The junction had 7 bases not matched to a gene; V was cut back by 2 bases and J by 6 bases. This chain's CDR3 is CASSYDTSGGNEQFF. Here the CDR3 DNA reads TGTGCCAGCAGTTACGATACCTCAGGGGGCAATGAGCAGTTCTTC.

This clonotype was seen repeatedly, ten times or more. The rearrangement joins TRBV12-3 or TRBV12-4 to TRBJ2-1; 8 nucleotides line up with TRBD2. The ends lost 4 bases at V and 4 bases at J; junction bases unmatched: 6. The CDR3 sequence is 15 residues long. The CDR3 coding sequence is TGTGCCAGCAGTTCCCGGGGGGGGTCGTACAATGAGCAGTTCTTC. The encoded protein is CASSSRGGSYNEQFF.